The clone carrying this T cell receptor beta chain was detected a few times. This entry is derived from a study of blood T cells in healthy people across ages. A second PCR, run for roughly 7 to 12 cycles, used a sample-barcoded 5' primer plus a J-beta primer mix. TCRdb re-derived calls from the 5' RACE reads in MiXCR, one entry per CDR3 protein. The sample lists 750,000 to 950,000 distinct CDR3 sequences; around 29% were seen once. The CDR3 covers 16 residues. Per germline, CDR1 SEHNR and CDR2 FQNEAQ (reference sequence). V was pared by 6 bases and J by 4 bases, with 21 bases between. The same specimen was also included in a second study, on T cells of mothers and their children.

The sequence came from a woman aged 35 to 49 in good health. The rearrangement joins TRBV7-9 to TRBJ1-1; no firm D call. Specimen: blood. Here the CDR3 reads CASSPLRERGSTEAFF. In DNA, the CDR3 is TGTGCCAGCAGTCCTTTGCGGGAGCGGGGTAGCACTGAAGCTTTCTTT.